A selection of T cell receptor beta chains follows, all from one sample in a study of blood T cells in healthy people across ages. MiXCR was run by TCRdb on the 5' RACE reads, yielding one entry per CDR3 protein. In the table there are over a million distinct CDR3 sequences, 42% of which are singletons. Sequencing was carried out using blood. The origin of the receptors is a woman between 18 and 30 years old in good health. The conserved cysteine and the conserved F or W are not part of the CDR3 here. D genes are given only for firm matches.

D gene,V gene,J gene,CDR3 protein
TRBD2,TRBV29-1,TRBJ2-7,SVEDRLAGVVHEQY
TRBD1,TRBV20-1,TRBJ2-1,SARNRGRSYEQF
NA,TRBV20-1,TRBJ1-1,SARFGGPNTEAF
NA,TRBV6-5,TRBJ1-2,ASSPFPTNYGYT
NA,TRBV5-1,TRBJ2-7,ASSSKQGYEQY
NA,TRBV18,TRBJ1-2,ASSPGQPPASLYGYT
NA,TRBV11-2,TRBJ2-1,ASSLDLSPYNNEQF
TRBD2,TRBV7-2,TRBJ2-7,ASSAIAGGGNEQY
TRBD2,TRBV6-5,TRBJ2-1,ASSLYRLAGFNEQF
NA,TRBV7-9,TRBJ1-5,ASSLGGRGPSQPQH
NA,TRBV2,TRBJ2-3,ASKADTDTQY
NA,TRBV9,NA,ASSVGRDPSSYNEQY
TRBD2,TRBV27,TRBJ2-1,ASSIAGGGYEQF
NA,TRBV12-3/TRBV12-4,NA,ASSLAQPLEQY
NA,TRBV10-3,TRBJ2-3,VCAVGREDTQY
TRBD2,TRBV7-7,TRBJ2-2,ASSSWEGPTGELF
NA,TRBV10-3,TRBJ2-2,AISESTPGNTGELF
NA,TRBV20-1,TRBJ2-5,SALRTGVWGETQY
NA,TRBV7-2,TRBJ1-2,ASSHRASYGYT
NA,TRBV2,TRBJ1-2,ASRRSSNYGYT
NA,TRBV4-1,TRBJ1-1,ASSHLGGTEAF
NA,TRBV6-5,TRBJ2-5,ASSYSADNEQY
TRBD1,TRBV5-5,TRBJ2-1,ASSLRDRGREQF
NA,TRBV29-1,TRBJ2-6,GAGGIGGANVLT
NA,TRBV6-5,NA,ASSYGRSLGDEQY
TRBD1,TRBV6-1,TRBJ2-5,ASIPGQGGIQETQY
TRBD2,TRBV24-1,TRBJ2-1,ATSDAGTSGRASMEQF
TRBD2,TRBV4-1,TRBJ2-1,ASSPRLAEFRGDEQF
NA,TRBV10-3,TRBJ1-2,AISDAGTLYGYT
TRBD1,TRBV18,TRBJ2-2,ASSPRDRGIPGELF
TRBD2,TRBV6-1,TRBJ2-5,ASIWAGGPQETQY
TRBD1,TRBV13,TRBJ2-7,ASSPGTGGDYEQY
NA,TRBV28,TRBJ2-1,ASNRRGLWDEQF
NA,TRBV7-2,TRBJ2-1,ASSLVRGVVNEQF
TRBD1,TRBV10-3,NA,AISPGDSQETQF
TRBD2,TRBV29-1,TRBJ2-3,SVEGPAGGPPDTQY
NA,TRBV6-5,TRBJ1-2,ASSYLPGTYGYT
TRBD1,TRBV4-1,TRBJ1-1,ASSQDRSRTGGNTEAF
NA,TRBV21-1,TRBJ2-1,ASSRGKGSDNNEQF
NA,TRBV28,TRBJ2-2,ASSFAGRSGELF
TRBD2,TRBV9,TRBJ2-1,ASSIGTSVGEQF
NA,TRBV7-2,TRBJ2-3,ANSFLGTSTDTQY
NA,TRBV13,TRBJ1-2,ASSLPRPESGYT
NA,TRBV7-3,TRBJ2-3,ASSFGPPRSTDTQY
NA,TRBV24-1,TRBJ2-3,ATSVSSTDTQY
NA,TRBV21-1,TRBJ1-4,ARELGRVWEKLF
NA,TRBV6-1,TRBJ1-2,ASSDFGTSNNVGYT
NA,TRBV5-1,TRBJ1-5,ASSTTGADNQPQH
TRBD1,TRBV10-3,TRBJ1-1,AISVEGATEAF
NA,TRBV5-1,TRBJ2-5,ASSLVVQSETQY
NA,TRBV6-1,TRBJ2-1,ASSDGTVLLNEQF
NA,TRBV7-2,TRBJ2-5,ASSLEWATRETQY